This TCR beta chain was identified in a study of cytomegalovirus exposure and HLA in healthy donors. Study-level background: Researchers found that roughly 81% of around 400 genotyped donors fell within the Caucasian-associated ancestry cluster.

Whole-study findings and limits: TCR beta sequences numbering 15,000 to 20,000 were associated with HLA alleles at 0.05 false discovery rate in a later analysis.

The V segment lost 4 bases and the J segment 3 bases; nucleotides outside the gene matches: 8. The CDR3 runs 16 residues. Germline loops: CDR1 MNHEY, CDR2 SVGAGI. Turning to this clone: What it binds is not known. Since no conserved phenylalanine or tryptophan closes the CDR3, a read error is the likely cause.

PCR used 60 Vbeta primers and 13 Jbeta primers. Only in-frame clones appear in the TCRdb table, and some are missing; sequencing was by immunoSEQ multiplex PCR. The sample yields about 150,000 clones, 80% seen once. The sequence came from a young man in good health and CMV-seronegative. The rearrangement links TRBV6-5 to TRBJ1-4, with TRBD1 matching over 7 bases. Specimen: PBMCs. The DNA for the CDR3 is TGTGCCAGCAGTTCAACTTGGGACAGATCTAATGAAAAACTGTTTCTT. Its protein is CASSSTWDRSNEKLFL.